A selection of T cell receptor beta chains follows, all from one sample in a study of cytomegalovirus exposure and HLA in healthy donors. Sequencing was performed with immunoSEQ multiplex PCR; in TCRdb, only in-frame clones are kept and a portion is missing. The sample shows some 150,000 clones, 65% to 85% of them seen only once. Material: PBMCs. These receptors were obtained from a male donor in good health and CMV-seronegative. Each CDR3 is given with its conserved first and last residue.

v_call: TRBV5-1; j_call: TRBJ2-1; cdr3_aa: CASSFTGSEQFF
v_call: TRBV7-8; j_call: TRBJ2-7; cdr3_aa: CASSRDTPRGIYEQYF
v_call: TRBV27; j_call: TRBJ1-1; cdr3_aa: CASSLLGTGTNTEAFF
v_call: TRBV28; j_call: TRBJ2-2; cdr3_aa: CASLQLKRGPNRYTGELFF
v_call: TRBV4-1; j_call: TRBJ2-4; cdr3_aa: CASSQVETSGKNIQYF
v_call: TRBV19; j_call: TRBJ2-1; cdr3_aa: CASGGLAGGYNEQFF
v_call: TRBV6-1; j_call: TRBJ2-3; cdr3_aa: CASSGDTSFGTDTQYF
v_call: TRBV7-3; j_call: TRBJ2-2; cdr3_aa: CASSPDRLNTGELFF
v_call: TRBV27; j_call: TRBJ2-7; cdr3_aa: CASSAGQGGYEQYF
v_call: TRBV7-7; j_call: TRBJ2-3; cdr3_aa: CASSLAGAGDTQYF
v_call: TRBV7-9; j_call: TRBJ1-2; cdr3_aa: CASSPTMGAGYGYTF
v_call: TRBV29-1; j_call: TRBJ2-5; cdr3_aa: CSVEGAAEGQETQYF
v_call: TRBV29-1; j_call: TRBJ2-7; cdr3_aa: CSVEDPDRPYEQYF
v_call: TRBV5-4; j_call: TRBJ1-2; cdr3_aa: CASSLGQGSNGYTF
v_call: TRBV7-9; j_call: TRBJ2-1; cdr3_aa: CASSRTGLDSYNEQFF
v_call: TRBV28; j_call: TRBJ2-1; cdr3_aa: CASSWGPSGNEQFF
v_call: TRBV5-6; j_call: TRBJ2-3; cdr3_aa: CASTARPGGTDTQYF
v_call: TRBV7-9; j_call: TRBJ2-7; cdr3_aa: CSSSSPRGFGEQYF
v_call: TRBV6-6; j_call: TRBJ1-5; cdr3_aa: CASSFIGTGAQPQHF
v_call: TRBV19; j_call: TRBJ2-4; cdr3_aa: CASSIGTGGIAKNIQYF
v_call: TRBV27; j_call: TRBJ1-5; cdr3_aa: CASRMGSGGNQPQHF
v_call: TRBV5-8; j_call: NA; cdr3_aa: CASSSQRGGTAEQYF
v_call: TRBV14; j_call: TRBJ2-5; cdr3_aa: CASSRGGAGQETQYF
v_call: TRBV7-9; j_call: TRBJ1-2; cdr3_aa: CASSLQGSGYTF
v_call: TRBV27; j_call: TRBJ2-7; cdr3_aa: CASSWGTGDYEQYF
v_call: TRBV5-1; j_call: TRBJ1-2; cdr3_aa: CASSLATGSGYTF
v_call: TRBV5-1; j_call: TRBJ1-3; cdr3_aa: CASSAWTGNGNTIYF
v_call: TRBV23-1; j_call: TRBJ1-1; cdr3_aa: CASSQSPPEDTEAFF
v_call: TRBV9; j_call: TRBJ2-7; cdr3_aa: CASSEGGYGAYEQYF
v_call: TRBV29-1; j_call: TRBJ2-7; cdr3_aa: CSAGQEYEQYF
v_call: TRBV5-6; j_call: TRBJ2-3; cdr3_aa: CASSPSLWREASTDTQYF
v_call: TRBV27; j_call: TRBJ1-1; cdr3_aa: CASSSRQANTEAFF
v_call: TRBV19; j_call: TRBJ2-7; cdr3_aa: CASSPRRSQSSYEQYF
v_call: TRBV7-2; j_call: TRBJ2-7; cdr3_aa: CASSFSHNEQYF
v_call: TRBV19; j_call: TRBJ2-7; cdr3_aa: CASSTSGTSTMEQYF
v_call: TRBV6-5; j_call: TRBJ1-4; cdr3_aa: CASMSPATNEKLFF
v_call: TRBV4-3; j_call: TRBJ1-1; cdr3_aa: CASSQVRDSEAFF
v_call: TRBV4-2; j_call: TRBJ2-3; cdr3_aa: CASSHAGTDTQYF
v_call: TRBV28; j_call: TRBJ2-5; cdr3_aa: CASSFTRQETQYF
v_call: TRBV28; j_call: TRBJ2-3; cdr3_aa: CASSLAGGISTDTQYF
v_call: TRBV27; j_call: TRBJ2-7; cdr3_aa: CASNREGRLPSEQYF
v_call: TRBV7-2; j_call: TRBJ2-2; cdr3_aa: CASSNSGRAGELFF
v_call: TRBV19; j_call: TRBJ1-5; cdr3_aa: CASSIAPGYRNQPQHF
v_call: TRBV7-3; j_call: TRBJ2-3; cdr3_aa: CASSHYQGTQYF
v_call: TRBV27; j_call: TRBJ2-2; cdr3_aa: CASSLQGLAGGPKGGELFF
v_call: TRBV28; j_call: TRBJ2-2; cdr3_aa: CASSFSGELFF